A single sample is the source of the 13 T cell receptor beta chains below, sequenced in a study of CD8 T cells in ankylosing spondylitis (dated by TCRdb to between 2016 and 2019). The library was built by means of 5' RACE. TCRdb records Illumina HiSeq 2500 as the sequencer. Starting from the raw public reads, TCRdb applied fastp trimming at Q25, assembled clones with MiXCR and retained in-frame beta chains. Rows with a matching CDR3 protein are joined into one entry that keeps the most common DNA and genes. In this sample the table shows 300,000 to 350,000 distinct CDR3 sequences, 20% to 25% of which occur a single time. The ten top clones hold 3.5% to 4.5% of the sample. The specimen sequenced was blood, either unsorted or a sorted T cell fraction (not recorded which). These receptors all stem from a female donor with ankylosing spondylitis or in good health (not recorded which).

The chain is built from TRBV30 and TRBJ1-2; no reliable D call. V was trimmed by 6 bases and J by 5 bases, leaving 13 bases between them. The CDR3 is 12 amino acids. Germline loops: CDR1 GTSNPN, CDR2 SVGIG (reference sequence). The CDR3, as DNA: TGTGCCTGTACCCATCTTCTTTATGGCTACACCTTC. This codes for CACTHLLYGYTF.

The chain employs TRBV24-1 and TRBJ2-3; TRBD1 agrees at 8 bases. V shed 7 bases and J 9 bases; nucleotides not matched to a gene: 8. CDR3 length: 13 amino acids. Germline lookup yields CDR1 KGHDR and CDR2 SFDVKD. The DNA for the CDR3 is TGTGCCACCAGAGACTTGACAGGGGTCACGCAGTATTTT. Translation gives CATRDLTGVTQYF.

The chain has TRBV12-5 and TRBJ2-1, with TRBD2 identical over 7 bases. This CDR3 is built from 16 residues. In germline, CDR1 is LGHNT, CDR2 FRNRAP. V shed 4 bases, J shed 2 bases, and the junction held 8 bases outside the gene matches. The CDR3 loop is CASGSLTSVPYNEQFF. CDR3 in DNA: TGTGCTAGTGGTTCCCTTACTAGCGTGCCCTACAATGAGCAGTTCTTC.

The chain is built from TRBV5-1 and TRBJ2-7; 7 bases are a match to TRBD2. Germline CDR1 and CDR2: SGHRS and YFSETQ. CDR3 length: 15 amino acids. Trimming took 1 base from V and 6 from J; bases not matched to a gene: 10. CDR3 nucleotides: TGCGCCAGCAGCTTGTCCGGGGGAGGGCCCGGCGAGCAGTACTTC. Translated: CASSLSGGGPGEQYF.

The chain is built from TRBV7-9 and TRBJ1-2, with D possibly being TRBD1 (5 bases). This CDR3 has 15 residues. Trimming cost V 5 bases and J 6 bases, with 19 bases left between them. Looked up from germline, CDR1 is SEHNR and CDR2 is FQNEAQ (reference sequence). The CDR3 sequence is CASSRDPGPSDGYTF. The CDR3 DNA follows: TGTGCCAGCAGCCGAGATCCGGGACCCTCGGATGGCTACACCTTC. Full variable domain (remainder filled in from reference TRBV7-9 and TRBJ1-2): DTGVSQNPRHKITKRGQNVTFRCDPISEHNRLYWYRQTLGQGPEFLTYFQNEAQLEKSRLLSDRFSAERPKGSFSTLEIQRTEQGDSAMYLCASSRDPGPSDGYTFGSGTRLTVV.

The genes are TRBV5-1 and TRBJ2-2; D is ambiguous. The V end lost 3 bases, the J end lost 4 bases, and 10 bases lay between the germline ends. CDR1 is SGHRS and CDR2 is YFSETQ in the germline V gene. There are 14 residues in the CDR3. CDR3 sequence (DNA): TGCGCCAGCAGCTCGGAACGACCCACCGGGGAGCTGTTTTTT. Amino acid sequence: CASSSERPTGELFF. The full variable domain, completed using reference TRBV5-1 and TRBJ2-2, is KAGVTQTPRYLIKTRGQQVTLSCSPISGHRSVSWYQQTPGQGLQFLFEYFSETQRNKGNFPGRFSGRQFSNSRSEMNVSTLELGDSALYLCASSSERPTGELFFGEGSRLTVL.

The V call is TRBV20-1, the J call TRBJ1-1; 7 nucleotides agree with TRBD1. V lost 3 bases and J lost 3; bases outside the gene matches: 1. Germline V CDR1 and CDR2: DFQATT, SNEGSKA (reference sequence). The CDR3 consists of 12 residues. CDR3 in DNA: TGCAGTGCTAGGACAGGGTACACTGAAGCTTTCTTT. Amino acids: CSARTGYTEAFF.

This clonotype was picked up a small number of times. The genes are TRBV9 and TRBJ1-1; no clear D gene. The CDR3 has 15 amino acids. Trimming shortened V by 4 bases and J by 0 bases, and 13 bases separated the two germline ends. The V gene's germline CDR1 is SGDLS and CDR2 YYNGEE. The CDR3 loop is CASSPPGRMNTEAFF. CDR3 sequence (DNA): TGTGCCAGCAGCCCCCCCGGGAGGATGAACACTGAAGCTTTCTTT.

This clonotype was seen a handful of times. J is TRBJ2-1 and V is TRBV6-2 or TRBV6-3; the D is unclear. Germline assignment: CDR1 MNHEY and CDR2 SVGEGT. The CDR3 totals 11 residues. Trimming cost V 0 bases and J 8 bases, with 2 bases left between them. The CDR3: CASSYSDEQFF. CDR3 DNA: TGTGCCAGCAGTTACTCGGATGAGCAGTTCTTC.

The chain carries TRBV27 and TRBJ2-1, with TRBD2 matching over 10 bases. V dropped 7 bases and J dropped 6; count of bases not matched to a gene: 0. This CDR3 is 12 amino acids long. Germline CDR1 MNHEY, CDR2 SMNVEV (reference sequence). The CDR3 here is CASTSGGNEQFF. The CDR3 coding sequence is TGTGCCAGCACTAGCGGGGGCAATGAGCAGTTCTTC.

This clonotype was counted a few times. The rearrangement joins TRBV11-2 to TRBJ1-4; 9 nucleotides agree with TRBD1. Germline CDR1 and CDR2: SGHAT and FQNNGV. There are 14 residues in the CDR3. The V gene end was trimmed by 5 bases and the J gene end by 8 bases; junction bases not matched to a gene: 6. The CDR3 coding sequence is TGTGCCAGCAGCCCCGGGACAGGGCGAGAAAAACTGTTTTTT. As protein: CASSPGTGREKLFF. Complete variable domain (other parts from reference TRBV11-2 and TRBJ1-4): EAGVAQSPRYKIIEKRQSVAFWCNPISGHATLYWYQQILGQGPKLLIQFQNNGVVDDSQLPKDRFSAERLKGVDSTLKIQPAKLEDSAVYLCASSPGTGREKLFFGSGTQLSVL.

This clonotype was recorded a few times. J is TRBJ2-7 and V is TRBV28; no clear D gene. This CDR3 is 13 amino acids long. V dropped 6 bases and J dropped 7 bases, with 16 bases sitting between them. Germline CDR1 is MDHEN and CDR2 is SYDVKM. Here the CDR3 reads CASSPRAPGEQYF. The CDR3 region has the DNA TGTGCCAGCAGCCCCCGAGCCCCTGGGGAGCAGTACTTC. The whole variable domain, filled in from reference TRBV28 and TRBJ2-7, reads DVKVTQSSRYLVKRTGEKVFLECVQDMDHENMFWYRQDPGLGLRLIYFSYDVKMKEKGDIPEGYSVSREKKERFSLILESASTNQTSMYLCASSPRAPGEQYFGPGTRLTVT.

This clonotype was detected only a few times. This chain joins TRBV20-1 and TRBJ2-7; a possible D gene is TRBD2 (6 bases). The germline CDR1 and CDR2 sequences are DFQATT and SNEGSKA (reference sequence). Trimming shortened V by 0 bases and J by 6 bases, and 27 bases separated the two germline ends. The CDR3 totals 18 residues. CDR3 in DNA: TGCAGTGCTAGAGATCCGCAGAAGGGTGAGACTAGGTTCTCCGAGCAGTACTTC. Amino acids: CSARDPQKGETRFSEQYF.